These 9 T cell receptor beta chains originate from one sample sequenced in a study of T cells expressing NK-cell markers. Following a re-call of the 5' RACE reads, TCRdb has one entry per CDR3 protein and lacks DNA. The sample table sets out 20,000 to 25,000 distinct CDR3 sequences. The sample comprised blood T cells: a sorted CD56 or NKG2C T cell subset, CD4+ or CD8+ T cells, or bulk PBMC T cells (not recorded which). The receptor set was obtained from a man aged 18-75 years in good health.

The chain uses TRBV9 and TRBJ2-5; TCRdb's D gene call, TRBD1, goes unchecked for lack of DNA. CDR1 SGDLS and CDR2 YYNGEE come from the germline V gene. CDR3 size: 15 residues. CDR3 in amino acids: CASSDGTGPQETQYF.

This CDR3 reads CASSQTGGNTEAFF. The V and J genes are TRBV14 and TRBJ1-1; TCRdb's D call, TRBD1, is unchecked because there is no DNA. This CDR3 region has 14 residues. Germline CDR1 and CDR2: SGHDN and FVKESK.

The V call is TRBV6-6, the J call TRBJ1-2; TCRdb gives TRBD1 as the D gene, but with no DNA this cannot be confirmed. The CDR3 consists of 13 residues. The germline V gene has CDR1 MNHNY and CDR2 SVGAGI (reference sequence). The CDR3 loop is CASSLRQGNGYTF.

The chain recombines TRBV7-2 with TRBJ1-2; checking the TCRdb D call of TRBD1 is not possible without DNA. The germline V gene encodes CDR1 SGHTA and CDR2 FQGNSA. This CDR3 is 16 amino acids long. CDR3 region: CASSPDPWPGNYGYTF.

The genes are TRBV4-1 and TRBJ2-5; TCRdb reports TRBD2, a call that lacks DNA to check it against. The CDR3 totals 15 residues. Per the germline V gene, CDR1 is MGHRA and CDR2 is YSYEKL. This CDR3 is CASSQEGLAIGTQYF.

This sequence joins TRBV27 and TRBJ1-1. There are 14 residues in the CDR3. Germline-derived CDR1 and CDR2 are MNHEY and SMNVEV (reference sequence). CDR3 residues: CASSMGGLNTEAFF.

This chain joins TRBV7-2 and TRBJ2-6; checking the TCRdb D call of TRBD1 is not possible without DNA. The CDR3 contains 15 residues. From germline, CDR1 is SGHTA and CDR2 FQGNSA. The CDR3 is CASSRPGTRANVLTF.

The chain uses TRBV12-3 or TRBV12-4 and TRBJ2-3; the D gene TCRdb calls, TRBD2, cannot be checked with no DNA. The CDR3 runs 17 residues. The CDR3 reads CASSLWPRGGIVDTQYF.

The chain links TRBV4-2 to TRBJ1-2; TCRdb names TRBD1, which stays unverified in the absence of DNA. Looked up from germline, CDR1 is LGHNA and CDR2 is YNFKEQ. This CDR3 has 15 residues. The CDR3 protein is CASSQDPTGVGGYTF.